These 9 T cell receptor beta chains were all obtained from the same sample, sequenced in a study of cytomegalovirus exposure and HLA in healthy donors. Assay: immunoSEQ multiplex PCR; the TCRdb copy retains only in-frame clones and omits some. The table shows some 250,000 clones, with roughly 89% occurring only once. The sequencing sample was made of PBMCs. Receptor source: a woman between 18 and 29 years old in good health and CMV-seronegative.

The chain links TRBV9 to TRBJ1-5, with D maybe TRBD1 (5 bases). The CDR3 has 13 residues. Germline V lookup: CDR1 SGDLS, CDR2 YYNGEE. With 3 bases removed from V and 10 bases from J, the gap between germline ends came to 14 bases. CDR3 sequence: CASSARDWGPQHF. CDR3 in DNA: TGTGCCAGCAGCGCCAGGGATTGGGGTCCCCAGCATTTT.

The V call is TRBV7-9, the J call TRBJ1-4; perhaps TRBD1 as D (5 bases). The CDR3 has 15 amino acids. V lost 5 bases and J lost 4, with 14 bases in between. CDR1 and CDR2 from the germline V gene are SEHNR and FQNEAQ (reference sequence). The CDR3 DNA follows: TGTGCCAGCAGCCTTTCTTCAGGGCTTAATGAAAAACTGTTTTTT. It encodes CASSLSSGLNEKLFF.

V usage is TRBV6-5 and J usage is TRBJ1-5; TRBD1 agrees at 10 bases. Trimming removed 4 bases from V and 5 bases from J; junction bases left unmatched: 5. CDR1 is MNHEY, CDR2 SVGAGI, per germline. The CDR3 is 15 residues long. Here the CDR3 reads CASSSRDRGHQPQHF. The DNA of the CDR3 is TGTGCCAGCAGTTCGCGGGACAGGGGACATCAGCCCCAGCATTTT.

This clone has only one observation. The V and J genes are TRBV29-1 and TRBJ1-1, with D unresolved. The V gene's germline CDR1 is SQVTM and CDR2 ANQGSEA. Trimming pared 3 bases from V and 2 bases from J, leaving 13 bases between. This CDR3 region has 14 residues. The CDR3 DNA reads as TGCAGCGTTGATGGTGGCAGGACTAACACTGAAGCTTTCTTT. It codes for CSVDGGRTNTEAFF.

This chain connects TRBV6-4 to TRBJ2-3, with TRBD2 matching 10 bases. Germline V CDR1 and CDR2: MRHNA, SNTAGT. The CDR3 is 15 residues long. The V segment lost 4 bases and the J segment 2 bases; nucleotides outside the gene matches: 3. The CDR3 is CASSGGLASTDTQYF. The CDR3 bases are TGTGCCAGCAGTGGGGGACTAGCGTCCACAGATACGCAGTATTTT.

This clone was seen just once. This chain joins TRBV15 and TRBJ2-5; D is undetermined. The CDR3 consists of 14 residues. Germline V CDR1 and CDR2: LNHNV, YYDKDF (reference sequence). V gave up 0 bases and J gave up 1 base, with 6 bases separating them. The CDR3 protein is CATSRDTAQETQYF. CDR3 in DNA: TGTGCCACCAGCAGAGACACAGCCCAAGAGACCCAGTACTTC.

The J gene is TRBJ2-7, the V gene TRBV7-9, with 7 bases identical to TRBD1. V lost 6 bases and J lost 3; bases outside the gene matches: 14. Germline V lookup: CDR1 SEHNR, CDR2 FQNEAQ (reference sequence). This CDR3 has 16 amino acids. CDR3 protein: CASSHSPVTGFYEQYF. CDR3 bases: TGTGCCAGCAGTCACTCGCCCGTGACAGGGTTCTACGAGCAGTACTTC.

The V and J genes are TRBV18 and TRBJ2-1, with TRBD1 matching over 7 bases. CDR3 length equals 15 residues. Germline lookup yields CDR1 KGHSH and CDR2 LQKENI. V trimming: 0 bases; J trimming: 5 bases; junction bases outside the gene matches: 4. The CDR3 loop reads CASSPPGGLDNEQFF. In DNA form, the CDR3 reads TGTGCCAGCTCACCACCAGGGGGCCTCGACAATGAGCAGTTCTTC.

This chain uses TRBV5-1 with TRBJ2-1; D possibly corresponds to TRBD1 (6 bases). There are 15 residues in the CDR3. V gave up 0 bases and J gave up 9 bases, with 16 bases separating them. Germline V CDR1 and CDR2: SGHRS, YFSETQ. The CDR3 reads CASSLAPSGTFEQFF. Written as DNA, the CDR3 is TGCGCCAGCAGCTTGGCTCCCTCCGGGACATTTGAGCAGTTCTTC.